This T cell receptor beta chain emerged from a study of blood T cells in healthy people across ages. CDR1 and CDR2 (germline): MNHNS, SASEGT. V lost 6 bases, J lost 4 bases, and 15 bases lay in between. This CDR3 has 14 amino acids. Caucasian individuals from Russia who were healthy and aged roughly 6 to 95 acted as donors. Roughly 9 milliliters of peripheral blood were drawn from each donor. It was with a sample-barcoded 5' primer and a J-beta primer mix that a second PCR of roughly 7 to 11 cycles was run. A 12-random-nucleotide template-switch adaptor tagged each cDNA molecule. TCRdb reprocessed the 5' RACE reads via MiXCR and lists one record per CDR3 protein. The sample lists approximately 1.5 million distinct CDR3 sequences; 30% to 35% were seen once.

The receptor was derived from a woman in her 30s in good health. The chain has TRBV6-1 and TRBJ1-2; D ambiguous. Sequencing was carried out using blood. CDR3 region: CASREDGSSYGYTF. CDR3 DNA sequence: TGTGCCAGCAGGGAGGACGGTTCCTCCTATGGCTACACCTTC.